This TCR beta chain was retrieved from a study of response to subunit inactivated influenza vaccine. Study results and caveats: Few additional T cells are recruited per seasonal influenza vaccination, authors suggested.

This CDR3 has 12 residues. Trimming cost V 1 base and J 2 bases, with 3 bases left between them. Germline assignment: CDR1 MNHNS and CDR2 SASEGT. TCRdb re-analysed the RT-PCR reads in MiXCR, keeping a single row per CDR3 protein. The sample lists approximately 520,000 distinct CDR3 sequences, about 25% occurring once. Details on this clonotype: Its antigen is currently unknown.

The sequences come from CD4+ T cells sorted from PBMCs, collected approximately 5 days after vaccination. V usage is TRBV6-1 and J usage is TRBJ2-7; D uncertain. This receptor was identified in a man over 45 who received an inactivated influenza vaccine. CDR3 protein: CASSEEAYEQYF. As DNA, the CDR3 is TGTGCCAGCAGTGAAGAAGCCTACGAGCAGTACTTC.